The T cell receptor (beta chain) described here comes from a study of vaccination effects on CD4 cells after COVID-19. Findings and limits, study-wide: Marked clonal contraction was seen late after vaccination (in both infection- and vaccine-induced clones).

For this clone: The antigen remains unidentified.

Profiling relied on immunoSEQ multiplex PCR, and the TCRdb table lists in-frame clones only, not all of them. Of roughly 75,000 clones listed, around three quarters are singletons. Using viral peptide pools, the ViraFEST assay grew out antigen-specific CD4+ T cells prior to sequencing. Having been cultured for ten to eleven days, the cells underwent CD4+ T cell isolation. Nucleocapsid antibodies stayed negative before and after vaccination, showing no earlier SARS-CoV-2 infection. With 10 ug/ml peptides and about 9.5 IU/ml IL-2, over 1.5 million PBMC per well were cultured. The sequenced sample was CD4+ T cells from PBMCs cultured with HCoV-OC43 spike peptides, obtained before COVID-19 vaccination. The subset denotes: HCoV-OC43 spike overlapping peptide pool stimulation. The clonotype comes from a human donor who received a COVID-19 vaccine.

DNA for the CDR3: TGTGCCAGCGGGAGCGGGGGGGCGGGGGAGACCCAGTACTTC. This sequence encodes CASGSGGAGETQYF. The chain has TRBV3-1 (or the pseudogene TRBV3-2) and TRBJ2-5; the match to TRBD2 covers 10 bases. The CDR3 is made up of 14 amino acids. V trimming: 8 bases; J trimming: 5 bases; junction bases outside the gene matches: 8. Germline assignment: CDR1 LGHDT and CDR2 YNNKEL (reference sequence).